This T cell receptor (beta chain) was sequenced during a study of blood T cell repertoires in COVID-19. TCRdb's table, derived via immunoSEQ multiplex PCR, lists solely in-frame clones and lacks some. The top ten clones hold about 6.9% of a sample with about 350,000 clones, approximately 87% of them seen once. Sequencing was done on a sample of peripheral blood. The TCR sequence derives from a woman between 45 and 60 years old with COVID-19, enrolled during active disease.

The CDR3 region has the DNA TGTGCCAGCAGCCAAGAGGGCGGACAGCGATACGAGCAGTACTTC. It translates to CASSQEGGQRYEQYF. The gene calls are TRBV3-1 (or the pseudogene TRBV3-2) and TRBJ2-7, with D tentatively TRBD1 (6 bases). Per the germline V gene, CDR1 is LGHDT and CDR2 is YNNKEL (reference sequence). This CDR3 comprises 15 residues. Trimming removed 0 bases at V and 4 bases at J, with 13 bases between.